Shown below are 16 T cell receptor beta chains from a single sample sequenced in a study of siplizumab effects on memory and regulatory T cells. TCRdb keeps only in-frame clones here, not all; method: immunoSEQ multiplex PCR. The repertoire holds approximately 110,000 clones, with about 93% as singletons. The sequenced material came from CD4+ T cells sorted from blood. These receptors were collected from a human donor in good health.

The CDR3, as DNA: TGTGCCAGCAGCCTGGACATTCTCTATGGCTACACCTTC. It translates to CASSLDILYGYTF. The chain employs TRBV13 and TRBJ1-2; D might be TRBD1 (5 bases). The CDR3 runs to 13 residues. Germline CDR1 and CDR2: PRHDT and FYEKMQ (reference sequence). Between the trimmed V and J ends, which lost 5 bases and 4 bases, there was a span of 11 bases.

This clone came up once. The chain is built from TRBV27 and TRBJ2-2; 7 positions agree with TRBD1. V trimming: 6 bases; J trimming: 6 bases; junction bases outside the gene matches: 10. CDR1 MNHEY and CDR2 SMNVEV come from the germline V gene (reference sequence). CDR3 length: 15 amino acids. The CDR3 here is CASRLTTGAAGELFF. DNA for the CDR3: TGTGCCAGCAGACTGACAACAGGGGCCGCCGGGGAGCTGTTTTTT.

This clone was detected once. This chain joins TRBV2 and TRBJ2-5, with TRBD1 as a possible D gene (7 bases). Germline assignment: CDR1 SNHLY and CDR2 FYNNEI. The CDR3 has 15 amino acids. V lost 3 bases and J 3 bases, leaving 14 bases between the germline ends. Here the CDR3 reads CASSDQGGRKETQYF. The CDR3 DNA reads as TGTGCCAGCAGTGATCAGGGGGGTAGGAAAGAGACCCAGTACTTC.

V usage is TRBV18 and J usage is TRBJ1-1; no definite D call. The germline V gene has CDR1 KGHSH and CDR2 LQKENI. The V gene lost 10 bases and the J gene lost 1 base, with 19 bases spanning the gap. This CDR3 has 15 amino acids. Written as DNA, the CDR3 is TGTGCCACCACGATAGGAGCCGCTACGAACACTGAAGCTTTCTTT. Translation gives CATTIGAATNTEAFF. The variable domain in full, with the rest retrieved from reference TRBV18 and TRBJ1-1, is NAGVMQNPRHLVRRRGQEARLRCSPMKGHSHVYWYRQLPEEGLKFMVYLQKENIIDESGMPKERFSAEFPKEGPSILRIQQVVRGDSAAYFCATTIGAATNTEAFFGQGTRLTVV.

The rearrangement joins TRBV18 to TRBJ2-2, with D perhaps TRBD2 (5 bases). The ends were cut back, 10 bases at V and 2 bases at J, with 14 bases in the middle. Germline loops: CDR1 KGHSH, CDR2 LQKENI. The CDR3 runs 14 residues. CDR3 nucleotides: TGTGCCACCGGACGGGAACTTAACACCGGGGAGCTGTTTTTT. This translates into CATGRELNTGELFF.

As DNA, the CDR3 is TGTGCCAGCAGTTACTCAGCTAGCGGGAGTAGGTACGAGCAGTACTTC. This sequence encodes CASSYSASGSRYEQYF. This chain joins TRBV6-5 and TRBJ2-7, with 10 nucleotides matching TRBD2. Germline V gives CDR1 MNHEY, CDR2 SVGAGI. The CDR3 is 16 amino acids. The V segment lost 0 bases and the J segment 4 bases; nucleotides outside the gene matches: 6.

J is TRBJ2-2 and V is TRBV10-3, with D maybe TRBD1 (5 bases). The CDR3 consists of 14 residues. The germline V gene encodes CDR1 ENHRY and CDR2 SYGVKD. Trimming removed 0 bases from V and 5 bases from J, with 7 bases in between. The CDR3 reads CAISESSGTGELFF. In nucleotides, the CDR3 is TGTGCCATCAGTGAGTCTTCAGGGACCGGGGAGCTGTTTTTT.

The chain employs TRBV5-6 and TRBJ2-3; 9 bases match TRBD1. This CDR3 contains 14 residues. The V gene's germline CDR1 is SGHDT and CDR2 YYEEEE. Trimming cost V 4 bases and J 4 bases; bases outside gene matches: 4. The DNA for the CDR3 is TGTGCCAGCAGCCGGACAGGGGACTCAGATACGCAGTATTTT. Translated, it gives CASSRTGDSDTQYF.

The chain links TRBV6-1 to TRBJ2-3; 7 nucleotides line up with TRBD1. Looked up from germline, CDR1 is MNHNS and CDR2 is SASEGT. V lost 8 bases and J lost 5; bases outside the gene matches: 10. The CDR3 contains 14 residues. The CDR3 here is CASRRQGVGDTQYF. The CDR3, as DNA: TGTGCCAGCCGGCGGCAGGGGGTGGGAGATACGCAGTATTTT.

This clone was seen only once. The chain recombines TRBV5-1 with TRBJ1-2; D is undetermined. The CDR3 spans 15 residues. Germline lookup yields CDR1 SGHRS and CDR2 YFSETQ. The ends were cut back, 0 bases at V and 5 bases at J, with 14 bases in the middle. The CDR3 spells CASSLGGTANYGYTF. For the CDR3, the DNA is TGCGCCAGCAGCTTGGGGGGTACTGCGAATTATGGCTACACCTTC. Combining the CDR3 with reference TRBV5-1 and TRBJ1-2 gives the whole variable domain KAGVTQTPRYLIKTRGQQVTLSCSPISGHRSVSWYQQTPGQGLQFLFEYFSETQRNKGNFPGRFSGRQFSNSRSEMNVSTLELGDSALYLCASSLGGTANYGYTFGSGTRLTVV.

The chain combines TRBV10-3 with TRBJ2-2, with TRBD2 matching over 16 bases. J gave up 0 bases and V 6 bases, and 7 bases lay outside the gene matches. The CDR3 length is 19 residues. Germline lookup yields CDR1 ENHRY and CDR2 SYGVKD. The CDR3 DNA is TGTGCCATCAGCCGCGGGACTAGCGGGAGGGGATCGAACACCGGGGAGCTGTTTTTT. This translates into CAISRGTSGRGSNTGELFF.

V is TRBV20-1 and J is TRBJ2-1; no firm D call. CDR3 length: 11 amino acids. In germline, CDR1 is DFQATT, CDR2 SNEGSKA (reference sequence). The ends were cut back, 5 bases at V and 6 bases at J, with 8 bases in the middle. DNA of the CDR3: TGCAGTGCTTCTGTAGTCAATGAGCAGTTCTTC. This gives the protein CSASVVNEQFF.

This chain links TRBV19 with TRBJ2-7; 7 bases are a match to TRBD1. This CDR3 has 15 residues. The ends lost 6 bases at V and 1 base at J; junction bases unmatched: 9. CDR1 LNHDA and CDR2 SQIVND come from the germline V gene (reference sequence). The DNA of the CDR3 is TGTGCCAGTAGCGCGATCCGGGACAGTTCCTACGAGCAGTACTTC. Translation gives CASSAIRDSSYEQYF.

The gene calls are TRBV9 and TRBJ2-7; 9 nucleotides match TRBD1. The CDR3 runs 15 residues. The J segment lost 5 bases and the V segment lost 2 bases, leaving 8 bases of the junction unmatched. The germline gives CDR1 SGDLS, CDR2 YYNGEE. In DNA form, the CDR3 reads TGTGCCAGCAGCGTCGCCGGGACAGGGTTCCACGAGCAGTACTTC. Protein product: CASSVAGTGFHEQYF.

The V gene is TRBV10-3, the J gene TRBJ2-1; the D is unclear. Germline V gives CDR1 ENHRY, CDR2 SYGVKD. The CDR3 consists of 16 residues. V was cut by 7 bases and J by 0 bases, with 16 bases left in between. CDR3 bases: TGTGCCATCACGTCGACGGACGCCCGCTCCTACAATGAGCAGTTCTTC. This gives the protein CAITSTDARSYNEQFF.

The V and J genes are TRBV5-1 and TRBJ2-7; TRBD2 matches 11 bases. The ends lost 5 bases at V and 3 bases at J; junction bases unmatched: 10. From germline, CDR1 is SGHRS and CDR2 YFSETQ. The CDR3 length is 16 residues. CDR3 sequence (DNA): TGCGCCAGCAGTCTAGAAACCGGGACTAGCGGCTACGAGCAGTACTTC. It yields the protein CASSLETGTSGYEQYF.